These 7 T cell receptor beta chains came from one sample sequenced in a study of T cells in localized non-small cell lung cancer. Libraries were prepared by immunoSEQ multiplex PCR; TCRdb keeps only in-frame clonotypes and omits some of them. The repertoire includes about 2,000 clones, less than 25% of them detected once, and 14% sits in the top ten. Sequencing used normal lung tissue next to the tumor, obtained before any cancer treatment. Receptors originate from a male donor aged 60 or over with stage I lung adenocarcinoma.

This chain joins TRBV6-8 and TRBJ1-5; the match to TRBD1 covers 8 bases. Germline lookup yields CDR1 MNHGY and CDR2 SAAAGT. This CDR3 is built from 13 residues. J was trimmed by 4 bases and V by 10 bases; bases with no gene match: 6. Here the CDR3 DNA reads TGTGCCACCCGGACAGGGTTAAATCAGCCCCAGCATTTT. Residues: CATRTGLNQPQHF.

V is TRBV15 and J is TRBJ1-6; D gene ambiguous. The germline V and J ends were trimmed by 3 bases and 14 bases, with 17 bases remaining between them. The CDR3 extends over 14 amino acids. In germline, CDR1 is LNHNV, CDR2 YYDKDF (reference sequence). CDR3 bases: TGTGCCACCAGCAGGGAACACGGAAATATGGCCCTCCACTTT. Translation gives CATSREHGNMALHF.

Here the CDR3 DNA reads TGTGCCAGCAGCTGGATGGGGATGGGGGAAAAACTGTTTTTT. Translation gives CASSWMGMGEKLFF. This chain connects TRBV11-3 to TRBJ1-4; D remains unclear. The CDR3 totals 14 residues. Germline V gene data show CDR1 as SGHNT and CDR2 as YENEEA. The V end lost 4 bases, the J end lost 8 bases, and 14 bases lay between the germline ends. The full variable domain, rest sourced from reference TRBV11-3 and TRBJ1-4, is EAGVVQSPRYKIIEKKQPVAFWCNPISGHNTLYWYLQNLGQGPELLIRYENEEAVDDSQLPKDRFSAERLKGVDSTLKIQPAELGDSAVYLCASSWMGMGEKLFFGSGTQLSVL.

The chain employs TRBV12-5 and TRBJ2-1; D not certain. The CDR3 loop spans 12 amino acids. Germline values: CDR1 LGHNT, CDR2 FRNRAP. V lost 3 bases and J lost 11, with 11 bases in between. The CDR3 region has the DNA TGTGCTAGTGGTTTCCCGACGTCCCAGCAGTTCTTC. This codes for CASGFPTSQQFF.

This chain connects TRBV11-3 to TRBJ1-5; TRBD1 matches 9 bases. CDR3 size: 17 residues. Germline trimming cut 0 bases from V and 0 bases from J; bases unmatched to any gene: 3. CDR1 and CDR2 from the germline V gene are SGHNT and YENEEA. This CDR3 is CASSLEGTGYSNQPQHF. The CDR3 nucleotides are TGTGCCAGCAGCTTAGAGGGGACAGGGTATAGCAATCAGCCCCAGCATTTT.

In its sample, this clone ranks as large. The chain uses TRBV6-8 and TRBJ1-1; D is possibly TRBD1 (5 bases). Trimming pared 8 bases from V and 4 bases from J, leaving 14 bases between. Germline assignment: CDR1 MNHGY and CDR2 SAAAGT. This CDR3 comprises 13 residues. CDR3 residues: CASLTGGGTEAFF. CDR3 bases: TGTGCCAGCCTTACGGGGGGAGGCACTGAAGCTTTCTTT.

The J gene is TRBJ2-5, the V gene TRBV12-5; D is ambiguous. The V gene lost 5 bases and the J gene lost 4 bases, with 8 bases spanning the gap. This CDR3 is built from 12 residues. Germline loops: CDR1 LGHNT, CDR2 FRNRAP. For the CDR3, the DNA is TGTGCTAGTGGTCCTAGGTTAGAGACCCAGTACTTC. Amino acid sequence: CASGPRLETQYF.